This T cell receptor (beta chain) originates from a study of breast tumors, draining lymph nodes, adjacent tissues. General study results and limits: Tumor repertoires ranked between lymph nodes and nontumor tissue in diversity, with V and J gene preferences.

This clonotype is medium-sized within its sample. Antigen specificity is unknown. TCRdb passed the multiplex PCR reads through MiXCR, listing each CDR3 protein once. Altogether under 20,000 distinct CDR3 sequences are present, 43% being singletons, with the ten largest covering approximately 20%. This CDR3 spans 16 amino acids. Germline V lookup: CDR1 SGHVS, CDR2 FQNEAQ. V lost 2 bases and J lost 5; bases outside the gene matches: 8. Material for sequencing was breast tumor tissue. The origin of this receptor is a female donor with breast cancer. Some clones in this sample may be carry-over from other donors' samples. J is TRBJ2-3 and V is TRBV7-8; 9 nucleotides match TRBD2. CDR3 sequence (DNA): TGTGCCAGCAGCTTATTGGCGGGAGGGCCCAAAGATACGCAGTATTTT. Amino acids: CASSLLAGGPKDTQYF.